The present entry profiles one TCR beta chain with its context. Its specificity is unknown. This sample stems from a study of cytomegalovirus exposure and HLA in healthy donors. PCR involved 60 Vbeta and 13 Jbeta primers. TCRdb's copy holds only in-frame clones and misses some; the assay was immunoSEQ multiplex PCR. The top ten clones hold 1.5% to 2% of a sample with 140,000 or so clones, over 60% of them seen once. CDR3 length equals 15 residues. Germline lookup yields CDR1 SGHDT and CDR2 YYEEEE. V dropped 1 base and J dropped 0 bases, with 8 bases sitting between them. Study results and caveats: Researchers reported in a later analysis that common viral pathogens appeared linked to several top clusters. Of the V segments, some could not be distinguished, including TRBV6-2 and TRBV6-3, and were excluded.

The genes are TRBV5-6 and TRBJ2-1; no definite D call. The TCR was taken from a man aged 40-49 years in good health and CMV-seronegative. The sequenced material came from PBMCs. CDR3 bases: TGTGCCAGCAGCTTGTTGAAGAGCTCCTACAATGAGCAGTTCTTC. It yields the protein CASSLLKSSYNEQFF.